One and the same sample provided the 7 T cell receptor beta chains below, sequenced in a study of blood T cell repertoires in COVID-19. Repertoires were generated with immunoSEQ multiplex PCR, while TCRdb's copy carries only in-frame clones and drops some. The sample records 150,000 to 200,000 clones, approximately 80% being singletons. Sequencing used peripheral blood. The origin of the receptors is a human donor in a cohort sampled during active COVID-19.

This clone was counted only a few times. This chain uses TRBV7-2 with TRBJ2-5; 8 positions match TRBD2. The V segment lost 1 base and the J segment 4 bases; nucleotides outside the gene matches: 8. The CDR3 totals 16 residues. Germline values: CDR1 SGHTA, CDR2 FQGNSA. Here the CDR3 reads CASSLDWTSLRETQYF. CDR3 bases: TGTGCCAGCAGCTTAGACTGGACTAGCCTCCGAGAGACCCAGTACTTC.

V usage is TRBV5-4 and J usage is TRBJ1-4, with a weak D call TRBD1 (5 bases). Trimming pared 5 bases from V and 5 bases from J, leaving 10 bases between. The V gene's germline CDR1 is SGHNT and CDR2 YYREEE (reference sequence). The CDR3 runs to 13 residues. CDR3 DNA: TGTGCCAGCAGTCGGTCAGGGAATGAAAAACTGTTTTTT. Its translation is CASSRSGNEKLFF.

The chain combines TRBV10-3 with TRBJ2-7, with TRBD1 matching over 9 bases. Trimming at V came to 3 bases and at J to 3 bases, leaving 6 bases not matched to a gene. The germline V gene has CDR1 ENHRY and CDR2 SYGVKD. The length of the CDR3 is 15 residues. CDR3 region: CAISDRQGGIYEQYF. As DNA, the CDR3 is TGTGCCATCAGTGACCGACAGGGGGGTATCTACGAGCAGTACTTC.

For this clone: An end of the junction differs from the germline gene, which may be a read error. This same CDR3 is encoded by further DNA sequences in the sample. The genes are TRBV6-2 or TRBV6-3 and TRBJ2-7, with a possible D match to TRBD1 (6 bases). The germline V gene encodes CDR1 MNHEY and CDR2 SVGEGT. The CDR3 is made up of 15 amino acids. CDR3 in DNA: TGCGCCAGCAGTTACTCGAACAGGGAGAGCGACGAGCAGTACTTC. It yields the protein CASSYSNRESDEQYF.

This rearrangement joins TRBV15 to TRBJ1-1; D not resolved. The CDR3 runs 12 residues. Germline lookup yields CDR1 LNHNV and CDR2 YYDKDF (reference sequence). Between the trimmed V and J ends, which lost 1 base and 10 bases, there was a span of 10 bases. The CDR3 sequence: CATSRGGSGAFF. CDR3 nucleotides: TGTGCCACCAGCAGAGGAGGATCCGGAGCTTTCTTT.

This rearrangement joins TRBV4-3 to TRBJ2-5; unclear D gene. Germline loops: CDR1 LGHNA, CDR2 YSLEER. This CDR3 contains 13 residues. The V end lost 4 bases, the J end lost 3 bases, and 9 bases lay between the germline ends. CDR3 sequence reads: CASSLSTEETQYF. As DNA, the CDR3 is TGCGCCAGCAGCCTCTCCACGGAAGAGACCCAGTACTTC.

The V gene is TRBV4-3, the J gene TRBJ2-1; TRBD2 matches 10 bases. Per the germline V gene, CDR1 is LGHNA and CDR2 is YSLEER. J lost 7 bases, V lost 1 base, and 7 bases had no gene match. There are 16 residues in the CDR3. The CDR3 protein is CASSQGTSGMGNEQFF. The DNA for the CDR3 is TGCGCCAGCAGCCAAGGAACTAGCGGGATGGGGAATGAGCAGTTCTTC.